Below, 9 T cell receptor beta chains from the same sample are listed, as sequenced in a study of cytomegalovirus exposure and HLA in healthy donors. PCR amplification relied on 60 Vbeta primers (plus 13 Jbeta primers). Clones were sequenced by immunoSEQ multiplex PCR, and TCRdb holds only the in-frame ones, with some missing. The data hold around 280,000 clones, with roughly 89% observed a single time. The sequencing sample was made of PBMCs. These receptors all come from a young woman in good health and CMV-seronegative.

The sample holds one count of this clone. The chain joins TRBV13 to TRBJ2-5; 11 bases are shared with TRBD1. The DNA end is a closer match to TRBJ2-7, so the J assignment may be wrong. This CDR3 is 15 amino acids long. Germline-derived CDR1 and CDR2 are PRHDT and FYEKMQ (reference sequence). This CDR3 is CASSVPGQGGYEQYF. The CDR3 DNA reads as TGTGCCAGCAGCGTACCGGGACAGGGGGGATACGAGCAGTACTTC.

The chain is built from TRBV7-3 and TRBJ2-1, with 14 bases identical to TRBD2. The CDR3 has 17 amino acids. CDR1 is SGHTA and CDR2 is FQGTGA in the germline V gene. Trimming at V came to 4 bases and at J to 7 bases, leaving 9 bases not matched to a gene. The CDR3 reads CASSSGLAGALLNEQFF. CDR3 DNA: TGTGCCAGCAGCTCGGGACTAGCGGGGGCCCTTCTAAATGAGCAGTTCTTC.

The sample holds one count of this clone. The chain carries TRBV18 and TRBJ1-6; TRBD1 matches at 9 bases. Losses at the gene ends were 8 bases for V and 7 bases for J; bases not matched to a gene: 3. Germline V gives CDR1 KGHSH, CDR2 LQKENI. CDR3 length: 13 amino acids. CDR3 protein: CASTGGRNSPLHF. The DNA for the CDR3 is TGTGCCAGCACAGGGGGCAGGAATTCACCCCTCCACTTT.

The gene calls are TRBV5-5 and TRBJ1-3; D remains ambiguous. Germline V gene data show CDR1 as SGHKS and CDR2 as YYEKEE (reference sequence). The CDR3 is made up of 19 amino acids. Trimming removed 0 bases at V and 0 bases at J, with 19 bases between. CDR3 amino acids: CASSLDSQFNIGSGNTIYF. The CDR3 DNA reads TGTGCCAGCAGCTTGGACAGTCAGTTTAACATAGGCTCTGGAAACACCATATATTTT. The full variable domain, in which reference TRBV5-5 and TRBJ1-3 provide the parts outside the CDR3, is DAGVTQSPTHLIKTRGQQVTLRCSPISGHKSVSWYQQVLGQGPQFIFQYYEKEERGRGNFPDRFSARQFPNYSSELNVNALLLGDSALYLCASSLDSQFNIGSGNTIYFGEGSWLTVV.

This chain connects TRBV7-9 to TRBJ1-4; tentatively, D is TRBD1 (5 bases). Germline lookup yields CDR1 SEHNR and CDR2 FQNEAQ (reference sequence). V lost 5 bases and J lost 5, with 18 bases in between. The length of the CDR3 is 16 residues. CDR3 in DNA: TGTGCCAGCAGCGCAGGGTTAAGAAGGGGAAATGAAAAACTGTTTTTT. Protein: CASSAGLRRGNEKLFF.

This chain uses TRBV13 with TRBJ1-1, with 8 positions matching TRBD1. Per germline, CDR1 PRHDT and CDR2 FYEKMQ (reference sequence). The CDR3 totals 13 residues. V trimming: 4 bases; J trimming: 4 bases; junction bases outside the gene matches: 2. CDR3 in amino acids: CASSSGQGTEAFF. CDR3 DNA: TGTGCCAGCAGCTCTGGACAGGGCACTGAAGCTTTCTTT.

The V call is TRBV19, the J call TRBJ1-1, with 9 bases lining up with TRBD1. The CDR3 extends over 14 amino acids. The germline V gene has CDR1 LNHDA and CDR2 SQIVND (reference sequence). Trimming took 5 bases from V and 5 from J; bases not matched to a gene: 6. As DNA, the CDR3 is TGTGCCAGTAGTGGGAGGACAGGGGCAACTGAAGCTTTCTTT. This encodes CASSGRTGATEAFF.

This chain's CDR3 is CASSERGNRGYTF. The CDR3 nucleotides read TGTGCCAGCAGTGAGCGAGGGAACCGCGGCTACACCTTC. The chain employs TRBV6-1 and TRBJ1-2, with unresolved D. V dropped 3 bases and J dropped 8 bases, with 13 bases sitting between them. The CDR3 has 13 amino acids. Looked up from germline, CDR1 is MNHNS and CDR2 is SASEGT.

This clone showed up just a few times. One end of the junction is discordant with germline, which a read error may explain. This rearrangement joins TRBV29-1 to TRBJ2-1, with 9 nucleotides matching TRBD2. Germline V CDR1 and CDR2: SQVTM, ANQGSEA. This CDR3 has 13 amino acids. CDR3 DNA: TGCAGCGTTGAAGATCTTGGCGGGGGGGGCGGGATCTTC. It translates to CSVEDLGGGGGIF.